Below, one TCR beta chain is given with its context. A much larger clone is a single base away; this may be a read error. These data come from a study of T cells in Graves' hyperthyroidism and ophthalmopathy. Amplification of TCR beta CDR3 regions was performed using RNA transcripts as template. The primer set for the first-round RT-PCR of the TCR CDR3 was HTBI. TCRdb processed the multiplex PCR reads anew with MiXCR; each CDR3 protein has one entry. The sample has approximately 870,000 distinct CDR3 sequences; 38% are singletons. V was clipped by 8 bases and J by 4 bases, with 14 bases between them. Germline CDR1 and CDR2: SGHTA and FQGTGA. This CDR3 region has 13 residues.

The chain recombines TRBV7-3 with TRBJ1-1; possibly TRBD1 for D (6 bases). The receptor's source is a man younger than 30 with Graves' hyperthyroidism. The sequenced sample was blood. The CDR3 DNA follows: TGTGCCAGCGGCTCAGGGGTTGGCACTGAAGCTTTCTTT. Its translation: CASGSGVGTEAFF.